This TCR beta chain was sequenced during a study of T cell repertoires in cytomegalovirus infection. Study context: Both a matching HLA type and CMV infection were indicated by public TCR beta signatures. Study-level points and caveats: Adding up the frequency of public TCR beta families identified people who carried CMV plus the relevant HLA. CMV-specific TCR beta clonotypes restricted by HLA-C were the ones dominating the ex vivo response.

Germline values: CDR1 SGHKS, CDR2 YYEKEE (reference sequence). The length of the CDR3 is 14 residues. V shed 0 bases and J shed 3 bases, with 10 bases lying between them. In regard to this clonotype: Its antigen is currently unknown.

TCRdb re-derived calls from the reads in MiXCR, one entry per CDR3 protein. The repertoire has approximately 130,000 distinct CDR3 sequences, almost 9% of them found once; the top ten carry around 10%. This chain links TRBV5-5 with TRBJ2-7, with D unresolved. This receptor was taken from a human donor in good health (CMV status not recorded). Some clones in this sample may be carry-over from other donors' samples. What was sequenced was PBMCs. Written as DNA, the CDR3 is TGTGCCAGCAGCTTGGCGTGGTCAAGCTACGAGCAGTACTTC. This encodes CASSLAWSSYEQYF.